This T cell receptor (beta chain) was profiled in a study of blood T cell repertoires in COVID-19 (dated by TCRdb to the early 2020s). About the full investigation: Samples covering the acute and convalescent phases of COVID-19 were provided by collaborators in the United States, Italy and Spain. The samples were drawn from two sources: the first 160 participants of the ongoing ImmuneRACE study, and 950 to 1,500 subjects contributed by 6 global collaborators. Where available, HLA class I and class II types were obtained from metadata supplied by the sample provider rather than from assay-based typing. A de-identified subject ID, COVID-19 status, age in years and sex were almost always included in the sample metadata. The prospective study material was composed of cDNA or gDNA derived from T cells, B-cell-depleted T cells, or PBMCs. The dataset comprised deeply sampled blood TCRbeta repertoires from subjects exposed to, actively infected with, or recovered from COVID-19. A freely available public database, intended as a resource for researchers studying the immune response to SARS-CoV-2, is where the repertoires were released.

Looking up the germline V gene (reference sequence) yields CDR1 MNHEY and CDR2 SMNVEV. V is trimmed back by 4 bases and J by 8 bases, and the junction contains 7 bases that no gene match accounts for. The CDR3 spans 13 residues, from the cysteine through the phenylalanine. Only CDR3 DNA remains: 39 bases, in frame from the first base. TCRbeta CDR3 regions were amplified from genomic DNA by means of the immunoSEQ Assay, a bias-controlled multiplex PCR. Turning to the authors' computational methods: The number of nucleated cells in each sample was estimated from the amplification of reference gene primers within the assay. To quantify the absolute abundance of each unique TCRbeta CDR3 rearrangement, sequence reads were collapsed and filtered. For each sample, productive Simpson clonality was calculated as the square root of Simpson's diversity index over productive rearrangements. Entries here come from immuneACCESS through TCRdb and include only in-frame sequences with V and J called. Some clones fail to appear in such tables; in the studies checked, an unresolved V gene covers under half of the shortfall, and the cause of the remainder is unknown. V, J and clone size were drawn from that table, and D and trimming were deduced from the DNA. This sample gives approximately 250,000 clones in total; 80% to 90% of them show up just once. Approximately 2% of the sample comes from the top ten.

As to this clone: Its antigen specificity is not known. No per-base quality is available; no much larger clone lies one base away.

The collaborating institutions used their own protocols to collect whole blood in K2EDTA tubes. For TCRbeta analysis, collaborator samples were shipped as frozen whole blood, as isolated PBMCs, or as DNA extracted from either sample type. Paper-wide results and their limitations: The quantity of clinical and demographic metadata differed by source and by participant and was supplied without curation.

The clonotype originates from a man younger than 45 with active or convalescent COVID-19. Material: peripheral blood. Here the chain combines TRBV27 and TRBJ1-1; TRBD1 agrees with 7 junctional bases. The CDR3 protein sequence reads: CASSSVRQGEAFF. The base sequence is TGTGCCAGCAGTTCCGTTAGACAGGGAGAAGCTTTCTTT.